Sequencing of this TCR beta chain was carried out in a study of lymphopenia after photon versus proton radiotherapy. The CDR3 covers 16 residues. Germline V gene sequence: CDR1 SGHRS, CDR2 YFSETQ. Assay: immunoSEQ multiplex PCR; the TCRdb copy retains only in-frame clones and omits some. The sample contains about 3,800 clones, approximately 74% of which appear only once. The receptor's source is a man older than 75 with esophageal cancer. The chain employs TRBV5-1 and TRBJ2-5, with TRBD2 identical over 15 bases. The assigned J gene may be wrong: the sequence end matches TRBJ2-7 better. Material: peripheral blood, obtained from a patient treated with proton-based radiotherapy. The CDR3 loop reads CASSIGTSGRNVEQYF. CDR3 coding DNA: TGCGCCAGCAGCATTGGGACTAGCGGGAGGAACGTCGAGCAGTACTTC.